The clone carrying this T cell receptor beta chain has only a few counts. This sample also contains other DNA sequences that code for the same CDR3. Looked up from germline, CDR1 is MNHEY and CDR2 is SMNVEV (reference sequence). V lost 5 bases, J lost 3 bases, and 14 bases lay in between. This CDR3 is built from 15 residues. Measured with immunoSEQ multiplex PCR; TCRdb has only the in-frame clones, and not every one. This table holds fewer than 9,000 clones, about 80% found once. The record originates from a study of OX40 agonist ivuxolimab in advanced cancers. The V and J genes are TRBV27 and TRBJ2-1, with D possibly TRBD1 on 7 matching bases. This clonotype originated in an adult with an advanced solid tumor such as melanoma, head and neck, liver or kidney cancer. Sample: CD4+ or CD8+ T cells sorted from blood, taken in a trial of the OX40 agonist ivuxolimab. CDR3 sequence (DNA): TGTGCCAGCAGTCCCGGAGGGGGCAGCTACAATGAGCAGTTCTTC. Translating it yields CASSPGGGSYNEQFF.